This TCR beta chain was obtained from a study of beta chain features in type 1 diabetes. Whole-study results and caveats: In every one of the four CD4+ subsets, TCRB CDR3s were moderately but significantly shorter in Type 1 diabetes patients.

The CDR3 runs to 15 residues. The germline CDR1 and CDR2 sequences are KGHSH and LQKENI. Trimming at V came to 4 bases and at J to 10 bases, leaving 12 bases not matched to a gene. Of note for this clone: Its antigen is unidentified.

The isolated RNA, all of it, was reverse transcribed, so expressed TCRB transcripts were what got sequenced. Some clones are missing from TCRdb's copy, which holds only in-frame ones; the method was immunoSEQ multiplex PCR. The table includes some 160,000 clones, 6.5% to 10% detected once. The receptor was isolated from a woman younger than 35 with type 1 diabetes. The sample was central memory CD4+ T cells from blood. The chain carries TRBV18 and TRBJ1-4, with 7 bases aligning to TRBD1. The DNA of the CDR3 is TGTGCCAGCTCACGTCGGGACAGTGACATGGTAAAACTGTTTTTT. It translates to CASSRRDSDMVKLFF.